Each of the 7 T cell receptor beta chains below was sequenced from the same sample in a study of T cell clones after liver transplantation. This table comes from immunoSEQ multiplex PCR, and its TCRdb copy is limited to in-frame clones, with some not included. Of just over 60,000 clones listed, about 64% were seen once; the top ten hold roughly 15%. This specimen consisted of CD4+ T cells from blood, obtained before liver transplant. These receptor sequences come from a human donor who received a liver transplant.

The CDR3 is CASSPPGQGSYEQYF. In nucleotides, the CDR3 is TGTGCCAGCAGTCCCCCGGGACAGGGTTCCTACGAGCAGTACTTC. This sequence joins TRBV28 and TRBJ2-7; 9 bases agree with TRBD1. The CDR3 extends over 15 amino acids. The ends lost 5 bases at V and 1 base at J; junction bases unmatched: 6. Germline CDR1 is MDHEN and CDR2 is SYDVKM. Together with reference TRBV28 and TRBJ2-7, the CDR3 gives the full variable domain: DVKVTQSSRYLVKRTGEKVFLECVQDMDHENMFWYRQDPGLGLRLIYFSYDVKMKEKGDIPEGYSVSREKKERFSLILESASTNQTSMYLCASSPPGQGSYEQYFGPGTRLTVT.

CDR3 protein: CASSSRSGQGLEQYF. CDR3 sequence (DNA): TGTGCCAGCAGCTCCCGATCGGGACAGGGGCTCGAGCAGTACTTC. This sequence joins TRBV7-2 and TRBJ2-7; 10 bases agree with TRBD1. The V and J ends lost 4 bases and 6 bases, in that order; junction bases with no gene match: 9. The CDR3 covers 15 residues. Germline-derived CDR1 and CDR2 are SGHTA and FQGNSA.

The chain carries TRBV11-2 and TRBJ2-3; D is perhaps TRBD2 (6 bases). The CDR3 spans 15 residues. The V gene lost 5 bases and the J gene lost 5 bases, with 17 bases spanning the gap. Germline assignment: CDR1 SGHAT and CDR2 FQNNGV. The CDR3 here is CASSPEGRDGDTQYF. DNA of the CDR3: TGTGCCAGCAGCCCGGAAGGGCGGGATGGAGATACGCAGTATTTT.

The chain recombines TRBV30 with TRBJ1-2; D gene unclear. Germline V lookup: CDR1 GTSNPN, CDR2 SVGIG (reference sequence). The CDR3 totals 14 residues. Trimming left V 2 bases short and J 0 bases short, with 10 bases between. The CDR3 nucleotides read TGTGCCTGGAGTTCACAGATCTCTAACTATGGCTACACCTTC. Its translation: CAWSSQISNYGYTF.

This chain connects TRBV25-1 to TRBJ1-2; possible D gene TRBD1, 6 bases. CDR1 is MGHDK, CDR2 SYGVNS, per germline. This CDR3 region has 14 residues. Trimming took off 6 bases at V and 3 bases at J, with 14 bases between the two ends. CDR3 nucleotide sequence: TGTGCCAGCAGGAGGCAAGGGGGTGACTATGGCTACACCTTC. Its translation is CASRRQGGDYGYTF.

The CDR3, as DNA: TGTGCCAGCGGAACTATAGGAGCAGATACGCAGTATTTT. As protein: CASGTIGADTQYF. V and J are TRBV7-6 and TRBJ2-3; no reliable D call. This CDR3 is built from 13 residues. In germline, CDR1 is SGHVS, CDR2 FNYEAQ. V was clipped by 8 bases and J by 4 bases, with 13 bases between them.

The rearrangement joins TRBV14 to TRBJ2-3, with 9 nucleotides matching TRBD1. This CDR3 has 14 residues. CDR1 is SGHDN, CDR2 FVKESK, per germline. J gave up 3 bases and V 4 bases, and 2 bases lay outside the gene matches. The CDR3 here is CASSLDRGTDTQYF. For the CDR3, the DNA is TGTGCCAGCAGCCTAGACAGGGGGACAGATACGCAGTATTTT.